The entry below describes one T cell receptor beta chain. CDR3 length: 17 residues. Germline CDR1 and CDR2: SEHNR and FQNEAQ (reference sequence). V dropped 5 bases and J dropped 2 bases, with 19 bases sitting between them. Here immunoSEQ multiplex PCR was the method, and the copy in TCRdb shows in-frame clones only, minus some. This sample carries 220,000 or so clones, around 91% of them seen once, and the ten largest clones take over 12%. This sample was taken from a study of blood T cell repertoires in COVID-19. The sequence derives from a man aged 30 to 39 who had been exposed to COVID-19. Input material: PBMCs or T cells enriched from blood (not recorded which). V is TRBV7-9 and J is TRBJ2-1, with D perhaps matching TRBD2 (6 bases). The CDR3 DNA reads TGTGCCAGCAGCCTCCGACCGACTAGGAGTCCCTACAATGAGCAGTTCTTC. Translated: CASSLRPTRSPYNEQFF.